The clone carrying this T cell receptor (beta chain) was seen a handful of times. As yet, its antigen is unknown. Looked up from germline, CDR1 is SEHNR and CDR2 is FQNEAQ (reference sequence). V lost 4 bases, J lost 6 bases, and 13 bases lay in between. This CDR3 region has 14 residues. The data were obtained in a study of T-cell reconstitution after alpha-beta-depleted transplantation in children. Study-wide results and limits: Reports say that about two months after transplant, the alpha-beta T cells came out of several hundred graft clones that had expanded.

Unique molecular identifiers were incorporated during preparation of the TCRbeta library. Each CDR3 protein gets one entry after TCRdb re-called the PCR reads with MiXCR. The table lists around 800,000 distinct CDR3 sequences, 16% of them singletons. This receptor was obtained from a male patient between 5 and 17 years old who had a stem cell transplant for acute lymphoblastic leukemia, so the T cells may come from the graft donor. The sequenced sample was PBMCs, mostly from graft donor cells, obtained 360 days after TCRalphabeta/CD19-depleted stem cell transplant. The J gene is TRBJ2-1, the V gene TRBV7-9; possibly TRBD1 for D (6 bases). The DNA of the CDR3 is TGTGCCAGCAGCTCATGGGACATCTCCAATGAGCAGTTCTTC. Residues: CASSSWDISNEQFF.